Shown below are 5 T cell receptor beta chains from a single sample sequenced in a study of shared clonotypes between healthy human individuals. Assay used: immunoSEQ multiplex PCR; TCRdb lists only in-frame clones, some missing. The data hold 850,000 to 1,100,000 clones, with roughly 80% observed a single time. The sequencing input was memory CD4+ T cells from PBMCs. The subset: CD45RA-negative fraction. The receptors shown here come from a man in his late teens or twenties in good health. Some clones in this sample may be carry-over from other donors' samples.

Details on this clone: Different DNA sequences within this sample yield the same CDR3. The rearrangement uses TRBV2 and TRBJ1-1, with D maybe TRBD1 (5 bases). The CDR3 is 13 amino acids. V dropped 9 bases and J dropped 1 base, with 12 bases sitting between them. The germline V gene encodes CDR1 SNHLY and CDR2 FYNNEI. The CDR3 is CASSRDRNTEAFF. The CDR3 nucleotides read TGTGCCAGTTCCCGGGACCGGAACACTGAAGCTTTCTTT.

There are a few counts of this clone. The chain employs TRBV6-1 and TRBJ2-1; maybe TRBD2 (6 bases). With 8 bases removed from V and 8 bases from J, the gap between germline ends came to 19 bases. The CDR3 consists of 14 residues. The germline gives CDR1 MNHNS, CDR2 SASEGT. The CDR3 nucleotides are TGTGCCAGCGCTCGGCGGGAAAGAATGGATGAGCAGTTCTTC. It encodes CASARRERMDEQFF.

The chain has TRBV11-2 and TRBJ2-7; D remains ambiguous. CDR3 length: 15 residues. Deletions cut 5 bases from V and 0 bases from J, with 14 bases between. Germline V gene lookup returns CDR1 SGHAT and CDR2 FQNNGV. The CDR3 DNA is TGTGCCAGCAGCGATAGGCCACGTGGCTCCTACGAGCAGTACTTC. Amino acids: CASSDRPRGSYEQYF.

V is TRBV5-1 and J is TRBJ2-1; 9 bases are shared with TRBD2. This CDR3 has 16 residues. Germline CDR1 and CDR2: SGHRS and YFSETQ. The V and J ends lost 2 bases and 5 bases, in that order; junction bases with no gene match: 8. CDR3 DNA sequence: TGCGCCAGCAGCTTCAGTCTAGCGGGGAATAACAATGAGCAGTTCTTC. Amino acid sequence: CASSFSLAGNNNEQFF.

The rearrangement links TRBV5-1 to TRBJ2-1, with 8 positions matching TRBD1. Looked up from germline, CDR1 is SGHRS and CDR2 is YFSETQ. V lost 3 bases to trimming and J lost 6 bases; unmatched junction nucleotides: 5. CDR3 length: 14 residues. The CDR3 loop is CASSWGTGRNEQFF. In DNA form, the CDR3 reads TGCGCCAGCAGCTGGGGGACAGGCCGCAATGAGCAGTTCTTC. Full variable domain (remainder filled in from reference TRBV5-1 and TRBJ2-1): KAGVTQTPRYLIKTRGQQVTLSCSPISGHRSVSWYQQTPGQGLQFLFEYFSETQRNKGNFPGRFSGRQFSNSRSEMNVSTLELGDSALYLCASSWGTGRNEQFFGPGTRLTVL.